This T cell receptor beta chain was identified in a study of cytomegalovirus exposure and HLA in healthy donors (dated by TCRdb to about 2017). Study-level background: An earlier analysis of 587 of the donors reported approximately 260 Gb of sequence data and 117 million unique TCR beta sequences obtained from approximately 180 million T cells. The study combined high-throughput TCR immunosequencing, statistical association of individual TCRs with disease status, and machine learning to predict cytomegalovirus infection status. To study patterns of TCR occurrence, a later analysis re-analyzed previously published TCR beta repertoires from more than 550 donors and added high-resolution HLA genotyping. HLA typing covered class I and class II loci at four-digit resolution. Alongside the repertoire data, information on donor age, sex, ethnicity and CMV serostatus was compiled. Using immunosequencing, the study profiled T cell repertoires from 550 to 750 subjects and related those repertoires to cytomegalovirus serostatus. The study aimed to test whether signatures of past pathogen exposure could be identified by cataloging public T cell receptors. To decide whether each TCR beta V gene segment behaved as functional or pseudogenic, an earlier analysis of some 600 of the donors relied on high-throughput TCR beta sequencing. Of the 300 to 450 genotyped donors, 75% to 85% were placed in the genetic ancestry cluster associated with self-reported Caucasian donors. An early release that covered fewer than 750 HLA-typed donors contained approximately 300 gigabases of sequencing data and tens of millions of unique TCR sequences. A later genetic analysis took genome-wide SNP genotypes for 398 of the 666 donors and used that subset as a discovery cohort. Among about 400 genotyped donors of the cohort, an average of about 220,000 unique TCR beta nucleotide sequences was sequenced per donor, of which approximately 19% were non-productive. Rather than drawing on any new phenotypic data, the later analysis identified candidate immune exposures from TCR beta sequences and the way those sequences occurred across donors. All discovery cohort repertoires had been generated on a single sequencing platform. In addition to the first cohort of 666 subjects, a separate validation cohort of approximately 130 different subjects was used. The number of donors typed differed by locus, with roughly 629-640 for A, B, C, DRB1 and DQB1, around 500 for DQA1, 600 to 610 for DPA1, and under 490 for DPB1. A few DR-DQ haplotypes were treated as single units for association and clustering because of strong linkage in the cohort. Here is what the overall study found, with its caveats: An association between a missense DCLRE1C variant and V-gene and J-gene trimming of TCR beta chains was found in a later genetic analysis and replicated in an independent cohort. Most CMV-associated TCR beta chains appeared to be HLA-restricted in a later analysis, and the HLA associations seemed to be driven largely by CMV exposure. In a later analysis, TCR association rates were found to vary across HLA loci, with the most associated TCRs seen for DRB1 alleles and the fewest for HLA-C alleles. Broadly in line with IMGT annotations, most TCR beta V segments showed up in productive rearrangements about 90% or about 30% of the time in an earlier analysis of around 600 of the donors. Presence/absence analyses assumed roughly uniform sequencing depth across donors, an assumption that may not hold. In a later analysis, several top co-occurrence clusters were reported to appear linked to parvovirus B19, influenza, CMV and Epstein-Barr virus. Correlated functional status among segregating V segments might be attributable to linkage disequilibrium, but an unknown experimental factor could not be ruled out. Compared with the roughly 700-donor mean, donors in an Asian-associated ancestry cluster had fewer N-insertions in productive TCRs, according to a later genetic analysis. Because HLA typing was unavailable for some donors at each locus, only the typed subset was used in association tests. A group of highly shared sequence variants was considered likely to be a technical artifact of the sequencing pipeline. Most TCR sequences were observed very rarely across donors, whereas some public TCRs were present in many individuals. CMV serostatus was the only immune exposure information available for the cohort. A further reported finding was that TCR beta sequences accurately predicted the HLA-A and HLA-B alleles for most subjects in the first cohort. The authors suggested that the approach could potentially be extended to other disease states and immunological phenotypes. In vitro tests confirmed that a few of the cytomegalovirus-associated TCR beta chains recognize cytomegalovirus antigens. In the study, some 180 TCR beta chains were listed as associated with cytomegalovirus. Roughly 17 rarely observed V segments, including chromosome 9 orphons, were excluded from the earlier analysis of approximately 500 of the donors because counts were too low. When HLA alleles, especially DR and DQ, strongly co-occurred, TCR associations were difficult to assign to individual alleles. Specific HLA alleles were associated with about 17,000 TCR beta sequences at a false discovery rate of 0.05 in a later analysis. Some IMGT-functional V segments, including TRBV6-2 and TRBV6-3, could not be told apart with the 87-base-pair reads, so those segments were excluded. A later analysis found that HLA-associated TCR beta chains were more clonally expanded and had lower generation probabilities than equally common non-associated chains. In this cohort, only TCR beta chains were sequenced, and detectable features were limited by the absence of alpha or paired-chain data. In both the original and validation cohorts, the classifier was reported to diagnose cytomegalovirus status with high specificity and sensitivity.

Trimming removed 1 base from V and 3 bases from J, leaving 10 bases between the germline ends. Including the terminal cysteine and phenylalanine, the CDR3 comprises 15 residues. Only the CDR3 DNA is retained, 45 bases long and in frame from the first base. The germline V gene yields LGHNT for CDR1 and FRNRAP for CDR2. The cohort was made up of 500 to 800 healthy bone marrow donors. At the time of sampling, every cohort member was nominally healthy, though immune exposures that went unrecorded were likely present. The donor was CMV seropositive and was included in the group of around 300 seropositive cohort members. A peripheral blood sample was collected from each donor, and TCR beta sequencing was performed on peripheral blood mononuclear cells. Genomic DNA was extracted from the blood cell samples with the Qiagen DNeasy Blood Extraction Kit. For this clone: Its recognized antigen is unknown.

Library preparation employed the immunoSEQ multiplex PCR assay. For the multiplex PCR, a mixture combining 60 forward primers for TCR Vbeta segments and 13 reverse primers for TCR Jbeta segments was used. A multiplex PCR assay on genomic DNA amplified the CDR3 region of rearranged TCR beta genes. On the Illumina HiSeq System, the amplified TCR beta libraries were sequenced as 87-base-pair reads. Regarding the original processing steps: In a later analysis, tens of millions of unique TCR beta chains were counted across the 500 to 700 repertoires, and roughly 11 million of these chains were shared by at least two donors. To remove PCR and sequencing errors, raw reads were error-corrected and collapsed into unique sequences using a nearest-neighbor algorithm that merged closely related sequences. To assign V, D and J gene segments, CDR3 sequences were aligned to IMGT reference sequences. For a sequence to be retained, at least a six-nucleotide match to both a V gene segment and a J gene segment was required. Rearrangements were called productive when the CDR3 lacked stop codons and stayed in frame with V and J; all others were non-productive. CDR3 was defined according to IMGT convention as the region running from the second conserved V-encoded cysteine to the conserved J-encoded phenylalanine. The earlier analysis of approximately 590 of the donors excluded any sequence lacking an unambiguous match to a single V gene segment. An earlier analysis of several hundred of the donors called V segments functional above 56.7% productive rearrangements and segregating when the between-donor standard deviation exceeded 5%. To diagnose cytomegalovirus status from the catalog of TCR beta chain sequences, a statistical classification framework was built. A later analysis assigned V and J genes by comparing TCR nucleotide sequences with IMGT/GENE-DB human TR gene sequences. A later analysis assigned CDR3 sequences and most-parsimonious VDJ recombination scenarios with the TCRdist pipeline. In a later analysis, every TCR beta chain was defined by the combination of its CDR3 amino acid sequence and its V-gene family, and reads without a unique V-gene family were dropped. To address suspected cross-contamination and a sequencing artifact, a later analysis removed 550 to 750 highly shared, low-generation-probability nucleotide sequences. In a later analysis, a clonal expansion index was calculated for each public chain from normalized within-repertoire ranks of inferred template counts. In a later analysis, generation probabilities were computed using a VDJ recombination model fitted to out-of-frame rearrangements, and the results were checked against IGoR. In a later analysis, TCR-TCR, TCR-HLA and TCR-CMV co-occurrence was scored with hypergeometric tests, and a repertoire-size bias correction was applied to TCR pairs. False discovery rates were estimated in a later analysis by permuting HLA or CMV assignments 20 times. In a later analysis, co-occurring TCRs were grouped using DBSCAN, with TCRdist sequence similarity added in when clustering inside HLA-allele-positive subsets. Repertoires with fewer than 30,000 or more than 120,000 public chains were left out of co-occurrence clustering, as were a handful of repertoires with anomalous nucleotide sharing. Not all clones reach the TCRdb copy of this immuneACCESS table, which keeps in-frame sequences only. Checked studies attribute under half of the gap to unresolved V genes and leave the rest unexplained. V and J calls and clone size are as listed in that table; D and trimming were resolved from the DNA. The sample table gives around 190,000 clones. The ten top clones hold 0.75% to 1% of the sample.

Sequencing was done on a sample of PBMCs. The receptor comes from a woman under 40 in good health and CMV-seropositive. Recombination connected TRBV12-5 to TRBJ1-5; a weak D assignment points to TRBD1 (5 bases agree). The CDR3 amino acid sequence is: CASGLGTTLNQPQHF. The nucleotide sequence reads TGTGCTAGTGGTTTGGGGACAACCCTCAATCAGCCCCAGCATTTT.